This paragraph reports one T cell receptor beta chain. Its specificity is unknown. The sample comes from a study of shared clonotypes between healthy human individuals. Study at large: Each donor's CD8 memory used one plate, CD8 naive two, each CD4 subset three. Broader study findings: With few donors, the genetic and exposure-history diversity represented was limited. In general, naive subsets displayed greater estimated richness than memory subsets did. Generation probabilities were higher for clonotypes shared across all four sorted-subset donors than for unshared ones.

Selected positively for CCR7 and CD45RO-negative, naive CD8 cells excluded terminally differentiated effector memory CD45RA+ cells. The data were produced by immunoSEQ multiplex PCR, yet TCRdb's version contains in-frame clones alone and is incomplete. This table has around 610,000 clones, about 95% appearing once. Trimming left V 2 bases short and J 11 bases short, with 9 bases between. The CDR3 sequence is 11 residues long. Germline V gives CDR1 SEHNR, CDR2 FQNEAQ (reference sequence). Material for sequencing was naive CD8+ T cells sorted from blood. The chain joins TRBV7-9 to TRBJ1-2; no reliable D call. This clonotype was sampled from a woman aged 25 to 45 in good health. The CDR3 here is CASSLSALYTF. In DNA, the CDR3 is TGTGCCAGCAGCTTATCAGCTTTGTACACCTTC.